The rows below give T cell receptor beta chains drawn from one sample of a study of blood T cell repertoires in COVID-19. The assay was immunoSEQ multiplex PCR, and TCRdb's table has in-frame clones only and misses some. The data contain approximately 160,000 clones, roughly 80% of them singletons. Sequencing was performed on peripheral blood. These receptors originate from a man aged 18 to 29 with active or convalescent COVID-19. CDR3s include the opening cysteine and the closing phenylalanine or tryptophan. A D gene is named only where the DNA matches it firmly. Rows give clone size only sometimes, using once, few, many, or a class for an expanded clone.

clone_size cdr3_length j_call d_call v_call cdr3_nt cdr3_aa
. 14 TRBJ1-3 . TRBV19 TGTGCCAGTCGTCGACAGATGGAAGGAAACACCATATATTTT CASRRQMEGNTIYF
. 14 TRBJ2-1 TRBD2 TRBV10-2 TGCGCCAGCAGTCGGGCGGGGGGTACCCATGAGCAGTTCTTC CASSRAGGTHEQFF
. 12 TRBJ2-4 TRBD2 TRBV12-3/TRBV12-4 TGTGCCAGCAGCTGGGGGGGGGACATTCAGTACTTC CASSWGGDIQYF
once 14 TRBJ1-1 TRBD1 TRBV5-1 TGCGCCAGCAGCTCGGCAGACAGGGGCACTGAAGCTTTCTTT CASSSADRGTEAFF
few 14 TRBJ1-4 TRBD1 TRBV6-5 TGTGCCAGCAGTACGGGACAGGGAAATGAAAAACTGTTTTTT CASSTGQGNEKLFF
. 15 TRBJ2-1 . TRBV7-2 TGTGCCAGCAGCTTAAGCAGGGAGGCCTACAATGAGCAGTTCTTC CASSLSREAYNEQFF
. 14 TRBJ2-7 . TRBV6-5 TGTGCCAGCAGTCAGGGCGGGACAGCATACGAGCAGTACTTC CASSQGGTAYEQYF
few 15 TRBJ2-7 TRBD1 TRBV5-4 TGTGCCAGCAGCTCCCCGGGACAGCCCACCTACGAGCAGTACTTC CASSSPGQPTYEQYF
. 11 TRBJ1-1 . TRBV2 TGTGCCAGCACCAGGGACACTGAAGCTTTCTTT CASTRDTEAFF
. 15 TRBJ1-2 TRBD1 TRBV3-1/TRBV3-2 TGTGCCAGCAGCCAAGCGGCAGGGGGTCACTATGGCTACACCTTC CASSQAAGGHYGYTF
few 14 TRBJ1-1 . TRBV7-8 TGTGCCAGCAGTCGCCAGACAGTGAACACTGAAGCTTTCTTT CASSRQTVNTEAFF
. 14 TRBJ2-7 TRBD2 TRBV15 TGTGCCACCAGCCTCACGACGGGGGGCTACGAGCAGTACTTC CATSLTTGGYEQYF
. 14 TRBJ1-6 . TRBV19 TGTGCCAGTAGTGGTGGGCAGACTAATTCACCCCTCCACTTT CASSGGQTNSPLHF
few 13 TRBJ1-2 . TRBV30 TGTGCCTGGAGTGTATTGGCCGAGAGGGGCTACACCTTC CAWSVLAERGYTF
. 15 TRBJ1-1 TRBD1 TRBV4-1 TGCGCCAGCAGCCAAGTAGGGACAGGTAACACTGAAGCTTTCTTT CASSQVGTGNTEAFF
. 15 TRBJ2-2 . TRBV4-1 TGCGCCAGCAGGCGAACTAGGCTAAACACCGGGGAGCTGTTTTTT CASRRTRLNTGELFF
. 19 TRBJ2-1 TRBD2 TRBV11-2 TGTGCCAGCAGCGGAATGAGGACAGCCGAGCGGGAGGGCTACAATGAGCAGTTCTTC CASSGMRTAEREGYNEQFF